This record looks at one TCR beta chain sequence and its context. The data originate from a study of blood T cell repertoires in COVID-19. Study-level information: Acute and convalescent COVID-19 specimens originated in the United States, Italy and Spain. PBMCs, B-cell-depleted T cells, or T cells were the source of the cDNA or gDNA that made up the material.

Trimming removed 1 base at V and 0 bases at J, with 7 bases between. CDR3 length: 14 amino acids. The V gene's germline CDR1 is LGHNA and CDR2 YNFKEQ. How the authors handled the data: Amplified reference gene primers provided the basis for estimating nucleated cell counts. This table comes from immunoSEQ multiplex PCR, and its TCRdb copy is limited to in-frame clones, with some not included. V and J calls plus clone size are reproduced from that table; the DNA served to infer D and trimming. The repertoire holds approximately 230,000 clones, with roughly four fifths as singletons. Material for sequencing was peripheral blood. V usage is TRBV4-2 and J usage is TRBJ2-7; possibly TRBD1 for D (5 bases). This TCR was recovered from an elderly man with acute or convalescent COVID-19. The CDR3 is CASSQGTSSYEQYF. The DNA for the CDR3 is TGTGCCAGCAGCCAAGGGACAAGCTCCTACGAGCAGTACTTC.